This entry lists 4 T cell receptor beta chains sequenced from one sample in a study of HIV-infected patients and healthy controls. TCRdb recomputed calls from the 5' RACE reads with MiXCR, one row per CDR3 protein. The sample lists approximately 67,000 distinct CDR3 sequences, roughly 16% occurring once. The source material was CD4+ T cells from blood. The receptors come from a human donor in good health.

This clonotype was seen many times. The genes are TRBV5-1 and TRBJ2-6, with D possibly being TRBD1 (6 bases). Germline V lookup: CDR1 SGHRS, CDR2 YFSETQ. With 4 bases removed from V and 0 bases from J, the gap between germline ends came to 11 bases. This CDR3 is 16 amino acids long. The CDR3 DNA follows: TGCGCCAGCAGCCCGGGACACGCCTCTGGGGCCAACGTCCTGACTTTC. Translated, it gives CASSPGHASGANVLTF.

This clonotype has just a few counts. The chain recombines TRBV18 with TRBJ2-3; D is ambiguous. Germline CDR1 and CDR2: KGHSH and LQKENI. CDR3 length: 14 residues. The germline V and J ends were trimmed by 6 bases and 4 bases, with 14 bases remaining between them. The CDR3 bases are TGTGCCAGCTCCCAACTCGCCGGATCAGATACGCAGTATTTT. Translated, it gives CASSQLAGSDTQYF.

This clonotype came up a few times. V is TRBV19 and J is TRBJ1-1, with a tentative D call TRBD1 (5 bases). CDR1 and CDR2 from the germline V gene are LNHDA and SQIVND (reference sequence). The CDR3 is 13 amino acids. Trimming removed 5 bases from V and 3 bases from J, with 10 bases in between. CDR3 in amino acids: CASSRGRDTEAFF. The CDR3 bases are TGTGCCAGTAGTCGAGGCAGGGACACTGAAGCTTTCTTT.

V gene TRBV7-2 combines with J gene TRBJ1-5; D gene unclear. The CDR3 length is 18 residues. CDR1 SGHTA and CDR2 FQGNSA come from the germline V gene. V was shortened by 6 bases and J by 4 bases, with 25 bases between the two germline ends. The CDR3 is CASSPSGRELLANQPQHF. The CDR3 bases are TGTGCCAGCAGTCCCTCGGGGAGGGAGCTCCTCGCTAATCAGCCCCAGCATTTT.